This T cell receptor (beta chain) appears in the sequencing data of a study of shared clonotypes between healthy human individuals. Germline loops: CDR1 SGHNT, CDR2 YYREEE (reference sequence). This CDR3 spans 16 amino acids. V shed 3 bases, J shed 5 bases, and the junction held 7 bases outside the gene matches. Points on this clone: Its antigen is currently unknown.

Each subset's genomic DNA was shared equally among a number of immunoSEQ plates. Only in-frame clones appear in the TCRdb table, and some are missing; sequencing was by immunoSEQ multiplex PCR. The data hold some 2 million clones, with approximately 95% observed a single time. Study outcomes and limitations: It was observed that approximately 5% of naive CD4 clonotypes were shared across a handful of donors. Measured sharing among donors was expected to vary with sequencing depth.

The sample comprised naive CD4+ T cells sorted from blood. Subset reported: CD45RA+ positively selected. The V and J genes are TRBV5-4 and TRBJ2-1, with TRBD2 matching 11 bases. This clonotype originated in a man younger than 35 in good health. In DNA, the CDR3 is TGTGCCAGCAGCTCGTGGGGACTAGCGGAGGACAATGAGCAGTTCTTC. Protein product: CASSSWGLAEDNEQFF. The whole variable domain, filled in from reference TRBV5-4 and TRBJ2-1, reads ETGVTQSPTHLIKTRGQQVTLRCSSQSGHNTVSWYQQALGQGPQFIFQYYREEENGRGNFPPRFSGLQFPNYSSELNVNALELDDSALYLCASSSWGLAEDNEQFFGPGTRLTVL.